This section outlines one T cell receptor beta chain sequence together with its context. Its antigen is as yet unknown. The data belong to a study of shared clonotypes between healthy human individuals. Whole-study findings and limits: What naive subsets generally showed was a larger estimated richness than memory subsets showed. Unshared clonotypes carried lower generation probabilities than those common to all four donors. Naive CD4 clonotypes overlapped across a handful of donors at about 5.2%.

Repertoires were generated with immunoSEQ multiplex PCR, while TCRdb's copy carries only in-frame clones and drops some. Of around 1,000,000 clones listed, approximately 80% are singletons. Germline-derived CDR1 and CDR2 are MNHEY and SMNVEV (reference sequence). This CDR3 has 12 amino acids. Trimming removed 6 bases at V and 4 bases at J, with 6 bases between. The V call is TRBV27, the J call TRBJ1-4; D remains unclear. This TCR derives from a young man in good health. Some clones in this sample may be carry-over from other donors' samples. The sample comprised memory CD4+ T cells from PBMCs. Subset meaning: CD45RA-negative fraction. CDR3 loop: CASSRINEKLFF. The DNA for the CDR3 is TGTGCCAGCAGCCGGATTAATGAAAAACTGTTTTTT. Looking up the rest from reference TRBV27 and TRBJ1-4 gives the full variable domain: EAQVTQNPRYLITVTGKKLTVTCSQNMNHEYMSWYRQDPGLGLRQIYYSMNVEVTDKGDVPEGYKVSRKEKRNFPLILESPSPNQTSLYFCASSRINEKLFFGSGTQLSVL.